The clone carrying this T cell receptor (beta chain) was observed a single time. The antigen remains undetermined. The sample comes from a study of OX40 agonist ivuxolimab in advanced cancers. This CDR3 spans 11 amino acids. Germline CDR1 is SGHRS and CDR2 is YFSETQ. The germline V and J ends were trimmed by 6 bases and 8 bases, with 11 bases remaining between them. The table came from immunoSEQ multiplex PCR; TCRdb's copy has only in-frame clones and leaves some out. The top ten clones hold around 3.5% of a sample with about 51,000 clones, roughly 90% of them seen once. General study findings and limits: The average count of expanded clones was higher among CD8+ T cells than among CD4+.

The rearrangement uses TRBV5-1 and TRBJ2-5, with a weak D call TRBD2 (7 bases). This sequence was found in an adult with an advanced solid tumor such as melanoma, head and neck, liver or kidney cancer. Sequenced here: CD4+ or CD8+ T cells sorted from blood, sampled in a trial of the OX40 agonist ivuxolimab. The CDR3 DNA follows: TGCGCCAGCAACGGGGGGCCCACCCAGTACTTC. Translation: CASNGGPTQYF.